This T cell receptor beta chain originates from a study of siplizumab effects on memory and regulatory T cells. The data were produced by immunoSEQ multiplex PCR, yet TCRdb's version contains in-frame clones alone and is incomplete. Among some 120,000 clones, 85% to 95% were seen once, and the ten largest hold around 0.15%. Looked up from germline, CDR1 is ENHRY and CDR2 is SYGVKD. The CDR3 spans 14 residues. The germline V and J ends were trimmed by 2 bases and 2 bases, with 9 bases remaining between them. The genes are TRBV10-3 and TRBJ1-1; D gene ambiguous. The TCR comes from a human donor in good health. The sequencing input was non-Treg CD4+ T cells sorted from blood. In DNA, the CDR3 is TGTGCCATCAGTGAGCGGCAGGACAACACTGAAGCTTTCTTT. Translating gives CAISERQDNTEAFF.